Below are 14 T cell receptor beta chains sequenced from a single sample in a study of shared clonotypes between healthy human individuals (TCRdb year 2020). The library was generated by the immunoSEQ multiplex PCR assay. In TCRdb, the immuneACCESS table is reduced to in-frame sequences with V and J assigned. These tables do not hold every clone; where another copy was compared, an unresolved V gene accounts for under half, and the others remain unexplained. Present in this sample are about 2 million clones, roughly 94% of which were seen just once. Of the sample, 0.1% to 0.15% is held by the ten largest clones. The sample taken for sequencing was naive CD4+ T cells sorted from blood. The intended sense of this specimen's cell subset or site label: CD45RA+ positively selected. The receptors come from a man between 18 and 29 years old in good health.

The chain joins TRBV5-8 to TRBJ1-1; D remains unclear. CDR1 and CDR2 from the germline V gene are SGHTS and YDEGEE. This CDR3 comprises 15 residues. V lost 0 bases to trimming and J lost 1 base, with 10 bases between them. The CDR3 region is CASSLGKGKNTEAFF. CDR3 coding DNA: TGTGCCAGCAGCTTGGGAAAAGGGAAGAACACTGAAGCTTTCTTT.

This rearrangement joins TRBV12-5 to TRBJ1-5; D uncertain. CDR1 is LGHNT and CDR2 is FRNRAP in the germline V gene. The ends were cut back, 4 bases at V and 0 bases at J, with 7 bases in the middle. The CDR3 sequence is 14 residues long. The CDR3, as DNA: TGTGCTAGTGGTTCCGCAAGTAGCAATCAGCCCCAGCATTTT. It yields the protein CASGSASSNQPQHF.

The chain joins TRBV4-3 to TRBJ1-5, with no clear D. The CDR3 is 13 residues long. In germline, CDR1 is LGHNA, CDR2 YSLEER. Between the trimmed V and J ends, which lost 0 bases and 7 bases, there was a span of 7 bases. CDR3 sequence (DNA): TGCGCCAGCAGCCAAGAGCGGAGACAGCCCCAGCATTTT. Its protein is CASSQERRQPQHF.

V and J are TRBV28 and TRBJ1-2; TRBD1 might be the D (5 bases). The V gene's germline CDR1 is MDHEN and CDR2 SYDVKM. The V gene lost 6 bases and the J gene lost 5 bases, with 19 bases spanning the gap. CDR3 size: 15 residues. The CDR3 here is CASSPSTRGAYGYTF. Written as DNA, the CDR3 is TGTGCCAGCAGCCCCTCGACAAGGGGTGCGTATGGCTACACCTTC.

The CDR3 nucleotides are TGTGCCATCAGTGGGCCGGGGCGCCGCGATGAGCAGTTCTTC. Translated, it gives CAISGPGRRDEQFF. The chain carries TRBV10-3 and TRBJ2-1, with D possibly being TRBD1 or TRBD2 (5 bases each). Per germline, CDR1 ENHRY and CDR2 SYGVKD. V was pared by 4 bases and J by 8 bases, with 15 bases between. This CDR3 spans 14 amino acids.

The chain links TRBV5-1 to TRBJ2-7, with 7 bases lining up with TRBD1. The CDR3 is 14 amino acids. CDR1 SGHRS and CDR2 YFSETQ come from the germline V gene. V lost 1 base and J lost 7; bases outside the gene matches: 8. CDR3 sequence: CASSLPPGGREQYF. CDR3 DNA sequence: TGCGCCAGCAGCTTGCCCCCAGGGGGTAGGGAGCAGTACTTC.

The CDR3: CASSYSLGASGNTIYF. Here the CDR3 DNA reads TGTGCCAGCAGTTACTCGCTGGGGGCTAGCGGAAACACCATATATTTT. The J gene is TRBJ1-3, the V gene TRBV6-6; D is perhaps TRBD1 (6 bases). Germline values: CDR1 MNHNY, CDR2 SVGAGI (reference sequence). The CDR3 extends over 16 amino acids. V shed 0 bases and J shed 4 bases, with 13 bases lying between them.

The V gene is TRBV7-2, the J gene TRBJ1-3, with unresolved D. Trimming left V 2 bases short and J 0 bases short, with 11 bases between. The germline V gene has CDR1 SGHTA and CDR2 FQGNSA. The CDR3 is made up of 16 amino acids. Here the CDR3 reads CASSLSQSPSGNTIYF. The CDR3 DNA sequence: TGTGCCAGCAGCTTATCACAGAGTCCCTCTGGAAACACCATATATTTT. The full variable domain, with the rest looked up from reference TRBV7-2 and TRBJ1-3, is GAGVSQSPSNKVTEKGKDVELRCDPISGHTALYWYRQSLGQGLEFLIYFQGNSAPDKSGLPSDRFSAERTGGSVSTLTIQRTQQEDSAVYLCASSLSQSPSGNTIYFGEGSWLTVV.

CDR3 sequence (DNA): TGCGCCAGCAGCGGGGGGGGAGGGCTGTTTTTT. Its translation: CASSGGGGLFF. The chain uses TRBV4-1 and TRBJ2-2; 7 bases are shared with TRBD2. Germline trimming cut 5 bases from V and 13 bases from J; bases unmatched to any gene: 4. The germline CDR1 and CDR2 sequences are MGHRA and YSYEKL. The CDR3 runs 11 residues.

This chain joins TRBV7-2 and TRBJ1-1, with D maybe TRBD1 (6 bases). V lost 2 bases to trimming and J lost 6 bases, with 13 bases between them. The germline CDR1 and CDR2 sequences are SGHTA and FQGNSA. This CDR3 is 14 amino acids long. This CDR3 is CASSLRGRAAEAFF. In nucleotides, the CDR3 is TGTGCCAGCAGCTTACGGGGGCGGGCAGCTGAAGCTTTCTTT.

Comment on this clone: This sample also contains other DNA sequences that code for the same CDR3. The CDR3 is CASSQDLYEQYF. CDR3 DNA: TGTGCCAGCAGCCAAGATCTTTACGAGCAGTACTTC. The chain couples TRBV14 to TRBJ2-7; D unclear. The germline V gene encodes CDR1 SGHDN and CDR2 FVKESK. Deletions cut 0 bases from V and 4 bases from J, with 4 bases between. CDR3 size: 12 residues. Together with reference TRBV14 and TRBJ2-7, the CDR3 gives the full variable domain: EAGVTQFPSHSVIEKGQTVTLRCDPISGHDNLYWYRRVMGKEIKFLLHFVKESKQDESGMPNNRFLAERTGGTYSTLKVQPAELEDSGVYFCASSQDLYEQYFGPGTRLTVT.

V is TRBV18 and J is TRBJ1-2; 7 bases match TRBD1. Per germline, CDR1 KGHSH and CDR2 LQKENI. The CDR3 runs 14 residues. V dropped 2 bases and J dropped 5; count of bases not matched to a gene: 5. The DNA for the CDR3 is TGTGCCAGCTCACCAAGGGACAGCTCTTATGGCTACACCTTC. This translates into CASSPRDSSYGYTF.

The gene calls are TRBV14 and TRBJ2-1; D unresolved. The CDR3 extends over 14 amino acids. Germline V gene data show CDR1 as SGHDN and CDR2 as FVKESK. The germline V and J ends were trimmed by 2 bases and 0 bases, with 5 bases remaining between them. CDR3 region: CASSQISSYNEQFF. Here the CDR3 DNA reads TGTGCCAGCAGCCAAATCAGCTCCTACAATGAGCAGTTCTTC.

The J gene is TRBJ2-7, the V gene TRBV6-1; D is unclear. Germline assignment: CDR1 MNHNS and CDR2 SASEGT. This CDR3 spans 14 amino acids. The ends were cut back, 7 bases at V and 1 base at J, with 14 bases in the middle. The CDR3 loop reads CASTGPSKSYEQYF. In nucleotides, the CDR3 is TGTGCCAGCACCGGGCCGAGTAAGTCCTACGAGCAGTACTTC.